This T cell receptor beta chain originates from a study of technical replicates of blood from a handful of donors. Repertoires were generated with immunoSEQ multiplex PCR, while TCRdb's copy carries only in-frame clones and drops some. The sample has just over 95,000 clones; 95% are singletons. Germline V CDR1 and CDR2: MNHEY, SVGAGI. The germline V and J ends were trimmed by 7 bases and 5 bases, with 14 bases remaining between them. CDR3 length: 13 amino acids. The chain employs TRBV6-5 and TRBJ1-1; D perhaps matches TRBD1 (5 bases). Sequences were obtained from T cells isolated from PBMCs. The TCR comes from a human donor in good health. CDR3 sequence: CASTEMGGTEAFF. CDR3 nucleotides: TGTGCCAGCACCGAAATGGGGGGAACTGAAGCTTTCTTT.